These 18 T cell receptor beta chains came from one sample sequenced in a study of blood T cell repertoires in COVID-19. Libraries were prepared by immunoSEQ multiplex PCR; TCRdb keeps only in-frame clonotypes and omits some of them. The table has 450,000 to 500,000 clones, around 85% seen once. Source material: peripheral blood. These receptors originate from a human donor in a cohort sampled during active COVID-19.

The J gene is TRBJ1-1, the V gene TRBV28; unclear D gene. The CDR3 extends over 11 amino acids. Germline V CDR1 and CDR2: MDHEN, SYDVKM. V lost 2 bases and J lost 6, with 4 bases in between. CDR3 nucleotide sequence: TGTGCCAGCAGTTTAAGCGCTGAAGCTTTCTTT. Protein product: CASSLSAEAFF.

This clone was recorded only once. The rearrangement links TRBV11-2 to TRBJ2-1; TRBD2 matches 11 bases. Losses at the gene ends were 0 bases for V and 10 bases for J; bases not matched to a gene: 14. This CDR3 has 18 residues. Germline V gives CDR1 SGHAT, CDR2 FQNNGV. The CDR3 coding sequence is TGTGCCAGCAGCTTAGAGCTCCCTACTAGCGGGAGAATACGGGAGCAGTTCTTC. It codes for CASSLELPTSGRIREQFF. Complete variable domain (other parts from reference TRBV11-2 and TRBJ2-1): EAGVAQSPRYKIIEKRQSVAFWCNPISGHATLYWYQQILGQGPKLLIQFQNNGVVDDSQLPKDRFSAERLKGVDSTLKIQPAKLEDSAVYLCASSLELPTSGRIREQFFGPGTRLTVL.

The rearrangement uses TRBV6-5 and TRBJ2-7; D is perhaps TRBD2 (5 bases). There are 12 residues in the CDR3. CDR1 is MNHEY, CDR2 SVGAGI, per germline. V was clipped by 6 bases and J by 5 bases, with 11 bases between them. The CDR3 protein is CASSRGQDEQYF. The CDR3 bases are TGTGCCAGCAGCCGGGGTCAGGACGAGCAGTACTTC.

This chain connects TRBV29-1 to TRBJ2-3, with a tentative D call TRBD1 (6 bases). Germline V gene data show CDR1 as SQVTM and CDR2 as ANQGSEA. Trimming pared 8 bases from V and 0 bases from J, leaving 15 bases between. There are 14 residues in the CDR3. The CDR3 nucleotides read TGCAGCACACTGGACAGATTTAGCACAGATACGCAGTATTTT. Translated, it gives CSTLDRFSTDTQYF.

The J gene is TRBJ2-1, the V gene TRBV19, with D possibly matching TRBD2 (5 bases). V was clipped by 0 bases and J by 10 bases, with 16 bases between them. Germline V lookup: CDR1 LNHDA, CDR2 SQIVND (reference sequence). This CDR3 region has 15 residues. Here the CDR3 DNA reads TGTGCCAGTAGTATAGAACGTAGCGAGGTTCGGGAGCAGTTCTTC. Translating gives CASSIERSEVREQFF. The full variable domain, its missing parts supplied by reference TRBV19 and TRBJ2-1, is DGGITQSPKYLFRKEGQNVTLSCEQNLNHDAMYWYRQDPGQGLRLIYYSQIVNDFQKGDIAEGYSVSREKKESFPLTVTSAQKNPTAFYLCASSIERSEVREQFFGPGTRLTVL.

This clone was counted a single time. V usage is TRBV11-2 and J usage is TRBJ2-5; 8 positions agree with TRBD1. The junction had 6 bases not matched to a gene; V was cut back by 5 bases and J by 1 base. The germline V gene has CDR1 SGHAT and CDR2 FQNNGV. The CDR3 totals 15 residues. DNA for the CDR3: TGTGCCAGCAGCACCGGGACAGGACCCCAAGAGACCCAGTACTTC. As protein: CASSTGTGPQETQYF.

The gene calls are TRBV27 and TRBJ2-5, with a weak D call TRBD2 (6 bases). Germline CDR1 and CDR2: MNHEY and SMNVEV (reference sequence). Trimming shortened V by 7 bases and J by 7 bases, and 19 bases separated the two germline ends. The CDR3 has 14 amino acids. CDR3 nucleotides: TGTGCCAGCAACCTCGGAGGGGCGAGAGGGACCCAGTACTTC. Translating it yields CASNLGGARGTQYF.

The chain employs TRBV15 and TRBJ2-1, with TRBD2 matching over 7 bases. This CDR3 region has 13 residues. Germline V gene lookup returns CDR1 LNHNV and CDR2 YYDKDF (reference sequence). J gave up 9 bases and V 3 bases, and 5 bases lay outside the gene matches. DNA for the CDR3: TGTGCCACCAGCAGCCTAGCGGCCGCTGAGCAGTTCTTC. Amino acids: CATSSLAAAEQFF.

This chain connects TRBV19 to TRBJ1-4; 9 nucleotides line up with TRBD1. The trim removed 8 bases at V and 7 bases at J, leaving 11 bases unmatched. The CDR3 totals 15 residues. Germline V lookup: CDR1 LNHDA, CDR2 SQIVND (reference sequence). CDR3 DNA: TGTGCCAGTTCAAAGCGGACAGGGGAGGGTGAAAAACTGTTTTTT. Encoded protein: CASSKRTGEGEKLFF.

The V gene is TRBV19, the J gene TRBJ1-6; unclear D gene. CDR1 is LNHDA, CDR2 SQIVND, per germline (reference sequence). Trimming left V 3 bases short and J 7 bases short, with 13 bases between. This CDR3 is 15 amino acids long. In DNA, the CDR3 is TGTGCCAGTAGTATCCGCGGAGCGGTCAATTCACCCCTCCACTTT. Translating it yields CASSIRGAVNSPLHF.

This clone was seen once. The chain carries TRBV7-3 and TRBJ2-1; D is perhaps TRBD1 (7 bases). This CDR3 is built from 15 residues. Germline values: CDR1 SGHTA, CDR2 FQGTGA. Trimming removed 4 bases at V and 4 bases at J, with 14 bases between. CDR3 loop: CASSWGGTAYNEQFF. The CDR3 DNA follows: TGTGCCAGCAGCTGGGGCGGGACAGCTTACAATGAGCAGTTCTTC.

The chain has TRBV28 and TRBJ1-4; 8 bases fit TRBD1. The germline V gene has CDR1 MDHEN and CDR2 SYDVKM. J was trimmed by 6 bases and V by 5 bases; bases with no gene match: 5. This CDR3 has 14 amino acids. DNA of the CDR3: TGTGCCAGCAGTACAGGGGGAAGTGATGAAAAACTGTTTTTT. As protein: CASSTGGSDEKLFF.

This sequence joins TRBV7-2 and TRBJ2-1; 7 bases line up with TRBD2. The CDR3 length is 15 residues. J was trimmed by 3 bases and V by 4 bases; bases with no gene match: 6. CDR1 is SGHTA and CDR2 is FQGNSA in the germline V gene. CDR3 amino acids: CASSSSGPNYNEQFF. As DNA, the CDR3 is TGTGCCAGCAGCTCTAGCGGCCCCAACTACAATGAGCAGTTCTTC.

The chain recombines TRBV5-1 with TRBJ2-7; 7 nucleotides line up with TRBD1. The trim removed 2 bases at V and 7 bases at J, leaving 12 bases unmatched. Germline lookup yields CDR1 SGHRS and CDR2 YFSETQ. CDR3 length: 15 amino acids. This CDR3 is CASSFIQGKGNEQYF. CDR3 coding DNA: TGCGCCAGCAGCTTTATACAGGGGAAGGGTAATGAGCAGTACTTC.

V is TRBV7-9 and J is TRBJ1-2; 8 positions match TRBD1. Germline V gene data show CDR1 as SEHNR and CDR2 as FQNEAQ (reference sequence). The V segment lost 5 bases and the J segment 5 bases; nucleotides outside the gene matches: 1. The CDR3 has 12 amino acids. The CDR3 sequence: CASSRQGYGYTF. Written as DNA, the CDR3 is TGTGCCAGCAGCCGACAGGGGTATGGCTACACCTTC. The whole variable domain, remainder taken from reference TRBV7-9 and TRBJ1-2, is DTGVSQNPRHKITKRGQNVTFRCDPISEHNRLYWYRQTLGQGPEFLTYFQNEAQLEKSRLLSDRFSAERPKGSFSTLEIQRTEQGDSAMYLCASSRQGYGYTFGSGTRLTVV.

The chain couples TRBV5-8 to TRBJ1-3; no firm D call. V shed 1 base and J shed 1 base, with 9 bases lying between them. Germline CDR1 and CDR2: SGHTS and YDEGEE. This CDR3 is 15 amino acids long. CDR3: CASSLYFGSGNTIYF. The CDR3 nucleotides read TGTGCCAGCAGCTTGTACTTCGGGTCTGGAAACACCATATATTTT.

This clone showed up just once. The chain combines TRBV3-1 (or the pseudogene TRBV3-2) with TRBJ1-3; D unresolved. Germline CDR1 LGHDT, CDR2 YNNKEL (reference sequence). The CDR3 totals 14 residues. The ends were cut back, 0 bases at V and 1 base at J, with 4 bases in the middle. CDR3 region: CASSQDISGNTIYF. The CDR3 nucleotides are TGTGCCAGCAGCCAAGATATTTCTGGAAACACCATATATTTT.

The rearrangement uses TRBV7-2 and TRBJ2-3; tentative D call: TRBD1 (5 bases). The CDR3 has 15 amino acids. The V gene lost 2 bases and the J gene lost 2 bases, with 11 bases spanning the gap. Germline V lookup: CDR1 SGHTA, CDR2 FQGNSA. The CDR3 region is CASSLNKGLTDTQYF. The CDR3 bases are TGTGCCAGCAGCTTAAATAAGGGGCTCACAGATACGCAGTATTTT.